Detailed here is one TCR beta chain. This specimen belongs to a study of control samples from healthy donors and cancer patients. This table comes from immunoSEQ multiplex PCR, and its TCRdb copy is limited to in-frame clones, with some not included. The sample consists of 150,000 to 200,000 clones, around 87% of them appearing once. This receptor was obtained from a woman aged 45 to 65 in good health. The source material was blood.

CDR3 region: CATSDLQKLPGISYEQYF. CDR3 DNA sequence: TGTGCCACCAGTGATTTGCAAAAGTTGCCTGGGATCTCCTACGAGCAGTACTTC. The chain employs TRBV24-1 and TRBJ2-7; D not certain. The CDR3 length is 18 residues. V was pared by 0 bases and J by 0 bases, with 17 bases between. CDR1 and CDR2 (germline): KGHDR, SFDVKD.